Sequencing of this T cell receptor (beta chain) was carried out in a study of CD8 T cells in ankylosing spondylitis. Overall study results and limits: According to the report, clones linked to the disease were significantly enriched in matched synovial fluid samples taken from ankylosing spondylitis patients. What appeared characteristic of ankylosing spondylitis blood was a TCR beta motif of fewer than ten highly homologous variants.

This CDR3 is built from 15 residues. Germline V gene data show CDR1 as LGHDT and CDR2 as YNNKEL (reference sequence). The V end was cut by 1 base, the J end by 6 bases, with 16 bases between. Each TCR beta library was made by quantitative 5'-RACE that incorporated molecular barcodes. TCRdb itself ran the 5' RACE reads through MiXCR, one entry per CDR3 protein. The data hold some 130,000 distinct CDR3 sequences, with approximately 13% observed a single time. This clonotype has just a few counts. Its antigen is still unknown. The source is a female donor with ankylosing spondylitis or in good health (not recorded which). Sequences were obtained from blood, either unsorted or a sorted T cell fraction (not recorded which). V and J are TRBV3-1 and TRBJ2-7; D may be TRBD1 or TRBD2 (6 bases each). The CDR3 region has the DNA TGTGCCAGCAGCCAAGTTGGAGGGACATGGAGCGAGCAGTACTTC. This gives the protein CASSQVGGTWSEQYF.